This entry describes one T cell receptor beta chain. With 5 bases removed from V and 3 bases from J, the gap between germline ends came to 23 bases. The germline V gene encodes CDR1 MNHEY and CDR2 SMNVEV (reference sequence). This CDR3 spans 17 amino acids. The sample is drawn from a study of blood T cell repertoires in COVID-19. Across the study: PBMCs, B-cell-depleted T cells, or T cells were the source of the cDNA or gDNA that made up the material.

Sequencing used immunoSEQ multiplex PCR; TCRdb keeps in-frame clones, though not all of them. The sample records around 310,000 clones, about 90% being singletons. The sample comprised peripheral blood. The chain has TRBV27 and TRBJ2-7; D is uncertain. The sequence was obtained from a woman aged 40 to 50 with COVID-19, enrolled during active disease. The chain's CDR3 is CASSPSQQYEPFYEQYF. The CDR3 DNA follows: TGTGCCAGCAGTCCCAGTCAACAGTATGAGCCCTTCTACGAGCAGTACTTC.